This TCR beta chain is from a study of shared clonotypes between healthy human individuals. Whole-study context: The people who gave samples were a couple of women and a few men aged 18 to 49.

CD4+ cells underwent separation, giving CD45RA+ naive and CD45RA-negative memory subsets. Only in-frame clones appear in the TCRdb table, and some are missing; sequencing was by immunoSEQ multiplex PCR. The table has 2 million to 3 million clones, roughly 93% seen once. Germline V lookup: CDR1 MDHEN, CDR2 SYDVKM. Trimming cost V 7 bases and J 4 bases, with 19 bases left between them. The CDR3 covers 15 residues. Sequenced input: naive CD4+ T cells from PBMCs. Subset: CD45RA+ positively selected. The TCR was taken from a young man in good health. Some clones in this sample may be carry-over from other donors' samples. The V and J genes are TRBV28 and TRBJ2-5, with a possible D match to TRBD2 (5 bases). This chain's CDR3 is CASTTAGLAPETQYF. The DNA of the CDR3 is TGTGCCAGCACCACTGCGGGCTTAGCCCCAGAGACCCAGTACTTC.